This T cell receptor beta chain was recorded in a study of shared clonotypes between healthy human individuals. Overall study findings and caveats: Four donors showed sharing of approximately 5% of naive CD4 clonotypes.

On this clone itself: Its specificity is not known.

The ends lost 5 bases at V and 6 bases at J; junction bases unmatched: 3. The CDR3 spans 14 residues. Germline V lookup: CDR1 SGHTA, CDR2 FQGNSA. Donors were healthy HIV-negative adults without recent acute infections or vaccinations. Adult Caucasians living in Nashville, Tennessee made up all of the donors. The data were produced by immunoSEQ multiplex PCR, yet TCRdb's version contains in-frame clones alone and is incomplete. The table includes about 2,500,000 clones, more than 80% detected once. The chain links TRBV7-2 to TRBJ2-1; 11 bases map to TRBD2. The origin of this receptor is a young man in good health. The sequenced sample was naive CD4+ T cells sorted from blood. Subset: CD45RA+ positively selected. CDR3 protein: CASSPGLAVNEQFF. CDR3 bases: TGTGCCAGCAGCCCGGGACTAGCGGTCAATGAGCAGTTCTTC.